The present T cell receptor (beta chain) was sequenced within a study of shared clonotypes between healthy human individuals. Trimming left V 3 bases short and J 9 bases short, with 19 bases between. Germline-derived CDR1 and CDR2 are SGHTA and FQGNSA. The CDR3 is 15 amino acids. Clones were sequenced by immunoSEQ multiplex PCR, and TCRdb holds only the in-frame ones, with some missing. The data hold roughly 1 million clones, with around 74% observed a single time. The receptor was isolated from a man younger than 30 in good health. The sample taken for sequencing was memory CD4+ T cells sorted from blood. Specified subset: CD45RA-negative fraction. The chain carries TRBV7-2 and TRBJ2-3; either TRBD1 or TRBD2 may supply D (6 bases each). DNA of the CDR3: TGTGCCAGCAGCTTTCGACTAGAGGAGAGGGGGACGCAGTATTTT. It translates to CASSFRLEERGTQYF.